This entry describes one T cell receptor beta chain. Some clones are missing from TCRdb's copy, which holds only in-frame ones; the method was immunoSEQ multiplex PCR. Found here are roughly 39,000 clones, 85% to 90% of them singletons; the top ten hold around 2%. This sample stems from a study of PD-L1 blockade in urothelial cancer. V was shortened by 8 bases and J by 0 bases, with 8 bases between the two germline ends. The CDR3 is 13 residues long. CDR1 and CDR2 from the germline V gene are SNHLY and FYNNEI. The clonotype comes from a man aged 60 to 75 with urothelial cancer. This specimen was PBMCs, taken around atezolizumab (anti-PD-L1) treatment. V usage is TRBV2 and J usage is TRBJ2-1; D is ambiguous. This chain's CDR3 is CASLKSSYNEQFF. In nucleotides, the CDR3 is TGTGCCAGCTTAAAGAGCTCCTACAATGAGCAGTTCTTC. The entire variable domain, with the rest obtained from reference TRBV2 and TRBJ2-1, is as follows: EPEVTQTPSHQVTQMGQEVILRCVPISNHLYFYWYRQILGQKVEFLVSFYNNEISEKSEIFDDQFSVERPDGSNFTLKIRSTKLEDSAMYFCASLKSSYNEQFFGPGTRLTVL.